Listed below are T cell receptor beta chains from one sample, sequenced in a study of blood T cell repertoires in COVID-19. TCRdb keeps only in-frame clones here, not all; method: immunoSEQ multiplex PCR. Seen here are a few hundred thousand clones, about 90% observed once, and the top ten hold more than 1.5%. The specimen was PBMCs or T cells enriched from blood (not recorded which). All receptors come from a middle-aged man in a cohort exposed to, infected with or recovered from COVID-19 (not recorded which). The CDR3 runs from the conserved cysteine through the conserved F or W. Fields, in order: V gene, clone size, J gene, D gene, CDR3 protein, CDR3 DNA. A D gene is named only where the DNA matches it firmly. For some rows the clone size is stated as once, few or many, or as a class when expanded; others skip it.

>TRBV5-4|-|TRBJ2-7|TRBD2
CASSRGLAGSYEQYF
TGTGCCAGCAGCAGGGGACTAGCGGGTTCCTACGAGCAGTACTTC
>TRBV9|-|TRBJ2-1|TRBD2
CASSTRTSGRYNEQFF
TGTGCCAGCAGCACCCGGACTAGCGGGAGATACAATGAGCAGTTCTTC
>TRBV6-1|-|TRBJ2-7|TRBD1
CASSEPGQGASYEQYF
TGTGCCAGCAGTGAACCGGGACAGGGGGCTTCCTACGAGCAGTACTTC
>TRBV28|-|TRBJ2-1|TRBD2
CASSPSGRNEQFF
TGTGCCAGCAGCCCTAGCGGGAGAAATGAGCAGTTCTTC
>TRBV14|few|TRBJ2-7|-
CASSPPGLNEQYF
TGTGCCAGCAGCCCCCCGGGACTCAACGAGCAGTACTTC
>TRBV6-1|-|TRBJ1-1|TRBD1
CASREGQGWNTEAFF
TGTGCCAGCAGAGAAGGACAGGGATGGAACACTGAAGCTTTCTTT
>TRBV15|-|TRBJ1-1|-
CATSRGGRNTEAFF
TGTGCCACCAGCAGAGGGGGCAGAAACACTGAAGCTTTCTTT
>TRBV6-5|-|TRBJ1-5|-
CASSSSGAGHQPQHF
TGTGCCAGCAGTTCCTCAGGGGCTGGTCATCAGCCCCAGCATTTT
>TRBV19|-|TRBJ2-5|-
CASRGRGEAQETQYF
TGTGCCAGTAGGGGCAGGGGAGAAGCCCAAGAGACCCAGTACTTC
>TRBV5-1|few|TRBJ1-1|-
CASSLEPNTEAFF
TGCGCCAGCAGCTTGGAGCCGAACACTGAAGCTTTCTTT
>TRBV28|-|TRBJ2-7|-
CASSPNYTGTRDEQYF
TGTGCCAGCAGCCCCAACTATACAGGGACGAGGGACGAGCAGTACTTC
>TRBV30|few|TRBJ1-2|TRBD1
CACPKGQGYGYTF
TGTGCCTGCCCTAAAGGACAGGGTTATGGCTACACCTTC
>TRBV19|few|TRBJ1-1|-
CASSIVGGVAEAFF
TGTGCCAGTAGTATAGTCGGCGGGGTGGCTGAAGCTTTCTTT
>TRBV6-6|-|TRBJ1-1|-
CASRGPMNTEAFF
TGTGCCAGCAGGGGCCCTATGAACACTGAAGCTTTCTTT
>TRBV5-1|-|TRBJ1-1|-
CASSPDILAYTEAFF
TGCGCCAGCAGCCCTGACATATTGGCGTACACTGAAGCTTTCTTT
>TRBV2|-|TRBJ1-6|-
CASSVMGGGINSPLHF
TGTGCCAGCAGCGTGATGGGGGGGGGTATCAATTCACCCCTCCACTTT
>TRBV5-6|once|TRBJ2-2|TRBD1
CASSLRTGLNTGELFF
TGTGCCAGCAGCTTAAGGACAGGGCTCAACACCGGGGAGCTGTTTTTT
>TRBV5-1|-|TRBJ1-3|TRBD1
CASSWGQAISGNTIYF
TGCGCCAGCAGCTGGGGACAGGCGATCTCTGGAAACACCATATATTTT
>TRBV28|-|TRBJ1-2|TRBD1
CASRTTGTARGYTF
TGTGCCAGCAGAACCACCGGGACAGCGAGGGGCTACACCTTC
>TRBV11-3|-|TRBJ2-3|-
CASSFQWTDTQYF
TGTGCCAGCAGCTTTCAGTGGACAGATACGCAGTATTTT
>TRBV21-1|-|TRBJ2-2|-
CASSSRPGTSGRAHGELFF
TGTGCCAGCAGCTCTCGTCCCGGGACTAGCGGGAGGGCCCACGGGGAGCTGTTTTTT
>TRBV4-1|once|TRBJ1-5|-
CASSQRGISSNQPQHF
TGCGCCAGCAGCCAAAGAGGTATATCTAGCAATCAGCCCCAGCATTTT
>TRBV5-1|once|TRBJ2-6|-
CASSTASSGANVLTF
TGCGCCAGCAGCACTGCTAGCTCCGGGGCCAACGTCCTGACTTTC
>TRBV19|-|TRBJ1-1|-
CASSAGRYTEAFF
TGTGCCAGTAGTGCGGGACGCTACACTGAAGCTTTCTTT
>TRBV18|-|TRBJ2-7|TRBD2
CASSPRTSGRGMAYEQYF
TGTGCCAGCTCACCTCGGACTAGCGGGAGGGGGATGGCCTACGAGCAGTACTTC
>TRBV27|once|TRBJ1-2|TRBD1
CASSFFSRGQGYGYTF
TGTGCCAGCAGTTTTTTTTCCAGGGGGCAAGGCTATGGCTACACCTTC
>TRBV28|-|TRBJ2-7|TRBD2
CASSRTSETYEQYF
TGTGCCAGCAGCCGGACTAGCGAGACCTACGAGCAGTACTTC
>TRBV19|-|TRBJ1-4|-
CASSTRGINEKLFF
TGTGCCAGTAGTACCCGAGGGATTAATGAAAAACTGTTTTTT
>TRBV28|-|TRBJ1-5|-
CASIRTANQPQHF
TGTGCCAGCATTCGGACAGCCAATCAGCCCCAGCATTTT
>TRBV14|once|TRBJ2-7|TRBD2
CASSQGTSGNHEQYF
TGTGCCAGCAGCCAAGGGACTAGCGGGAACCACGAGCAGTACTTC
>TRBV2|-|TRBJ1-1|TRBD1
CASRGQENTEAFF
TGTGCCAGCAGGGGACAGGAGAACACTGAAGCTTTCTTT
>TRBV27|-|TRBJ2-7|-
CASSKGGPAYEQYF
TGTGCCAGCAGTAAAGGAGGGCCCGCCTACGAGCAGTACTTC
>TRBV19|-|TRBJ2-5|TRBD1
CASSIGQGVSETQYF
TGTGCCAGTAGTATAGGACAGGGAGTCTCAGAGACCCAGTACTTC
>TRBV11-2|-|TRBJ2-1|-
CASSLTSSVLEQFF
TGTGCCAGCAGCCTAACCTCTAGCGTACTTGAGCAGTTCTTC
>TRBV11-2|-|TRBJ2-3|TRBD2
CASSAGAGETQYF
TGTGCCAGCAGCGCAGGAGCGGGAGAGACGCAGTATTTT
>TRBV4-1|-|TRBJ2-7|-
CASSQRQPYEQYF
TGCGCCAGCAGCCAGCGACAACCCTACGAGCAGTACTTC
>TRBV3-1/TRBV3-2|-|TRBJ2-5|TRBD2
CASSRKRGLAGQETQYF
TGTGCCAGCAGCCGAAAAAGAGGGCTAGCGGGGCAAGAGACCCAGTACTTC
>TRBV5-4|-|TRBJ1-2|TRBD1
CASSFRDRETYGYTF
TGTGCCAGCAGCTTCCGGGACAGGGAGACTTATGGCTACACCTTC
>TRBV5-1|-|TRBJ1-1|-
CASSRLDSRTEAFF
TGCGCCAGCAGCCGACTGGACAGTCGGACTGAAGCTTTCTTT
>TRBV10-3|-|TRBJ2-2|TRBD1
CAILGQGASGGELFF
TGTGCCATCCTCGGACAGGGGGCGTCTGGCGGGGAGCTGTTTTTT
>TRBV9|-|TRBJ2-7|-
CASSLTPTSSYEQYF
TGTGCCAGCAGCCTAACTCCGACTAGTTCCTACGAGCAGTACTTC